The 16 T cell receptor beta chains listed next were all sequenced from one sample in a study of naive and memory T cell subsets. Alpha and beta constant region primers primed reverse transcription for blood and skin samples. TCRdb ran MiXCR on the 5' RACE reads and lists one entry per CDR3 protein. The data contain some 22,000 distinct CDR3 sequences, over 3.5% of them singletons. Adult healthy volunteers gave 2.5 ml peripheral blood for whole-blood RNA. The receptors were sampled from a male donor in good health.

At least ten counts were recorded for this clonotype. The genes are TRBV29-1 and TRBJ1-2; D gene unclear. Trimming took off 7 bases at V and 2 bases at J, with 11 bases between the two ends. Germline CDR1 SQVTM, CDR2 ANQGSEA. The CDR3 has 12 amino acids. CDR3 coding DNA: TGCAGCGCCGAGAAGGGAAACTATGGCTACACCTTC. This codes for CSAEKGNYGYTF. The variable domain in full, with the rest retrieved from reference TRBV29-1 and TRBJ1-2, is SAVISQKPSRDICQRGTSLTIQCQVDSQVTMMFWYRQQPGQSLTLIATANQGSEATYESGFVIDKFPISRPNLTFSTLTVSNMSPEDSSIYLCSAEKGNYGYTFGSGTRLTVV.

This clonotype was recorded many times. V gene TRBV4-1 combines with J gene TRBJ2-1, with D perhaps TRBD1 or TRBD2 (5 bases each). CDR1 and CDR2 from the germline V gene are MGHRA and YSYEKL. The CDR3 contains 13 residues. With 1 base removed from V and 14 bases from J, the gap between germline ends came to 15 bases. The CDR3: CASSQGVRGLEFF. The CDR3 DNA is TGCGCCAGCAGCCAAGGTGTGAGGGGTTTGGAGTTCTTC.

This clonotype was counted many times. The chain carries TRBV12-3 or TRBV12-4 and TRBJ1-6; D possibly corresponds to TRBD1 (6 bases). The CDR3 runs 16 residues. V was pared by 5 bases and J by 3 bases, with 14 bases between. DNA of the CDR3: TGTGCCAGCAGTATGGTGACAGGCCTCTATAATTCACCCCTCCACTTT. Translating it yields CASSMVTGLYNSPLHF.

This clonotype was detected ten times or more. V and J are TRBV25-1 and TRBJ2-7; 12 nucleotides agree with TRBD1. J lost 2 bases, V lost 5 bases, and 10 bases had no gene match. There are 17 residues in the CDR3. The germline CDR1 and CDR2 sequences are MGHDK and SYGVNS. The CDR3 loop is CASSPLSGQGAAYEQYF. The CDR3, as DNA: TGTGCCAGCAGTCCTCTATCGGGACAGGGGGCGGCCTACGAGCAGTACTTC.

This clonotype occurred many times. The rearrangement links TRBV3-1 to TRBJ2-3, with D perhaps TRBD2 (5 bases). The CDR3 covers 15 residues. Trimming pared 3 bases from V and 1 base from J, leaving 11 bases between. Germline CDR1 LGHDT, CDR2 YNNKEL (reference sequence). The CDR3 DNA reads TGTGCCAGCAGCCACACGACGCGGGGCACAGATACGCAGTATTTT. It yields the protein CASSHTTRGTDTQYF.

This clonotype has at least ten counts. This rearrangement joins TRBV18 to TRBJ2-5; D gene uncertain. Germline loops: CDR1 KGHSH, CDR2 LQKENI. This CDR3 is built from 10 residues. V was pared by 3 bases and J by 5 bases, with 1 base between. The CDR3 coding sequence is TGTGCCAGCTCACCTGAGACCCAGTACTTC. It translates to CASSPETQYF.

In its sample, this clonotype was seen a few times. The V gene is TRBV7-6, the J gene TRBJ2-7; 9 positions match TRBD2. Per the germline V gene, CDR1 is SGHVS and CDR2 is FNYEAQ. V was clipped by 0 bases and J by 3 bases; unmatched bases: 15. The CDR3 length is 19 residues. The CDR3: CASSLAGKGGRAGGYEQYF. CDR3 DNA: TGTGCCAGCAGCTTAGCTGGAAAAGGTGGACGAGCGGGGGGCTACGAGCAGTACTTC. Full variable domain (outside the CDR3, taken from reference TRBV7-6 and TRBJ2-7): GAGVSQSPRYKVTKRGQDVALRCDPISGHVSLYWYRQALGQGPEFLTYFNYEAQQDKSGLPNDRFSAERPEGSISTLTIQRTEQRDSAMYRCASSLAGKGGRAGGYEQYFGPGTRLTVT.

This clonotype has a count of ten or more. This rearrangement joins TRBV14 to TRBJ1-4; 8 bases match TRBD1. Per germline, CDR1 SGHDN and CDR2 FVKESK. The CDR3 is 15 amino acids. The V gene end was trimmed by 2 bases and the J gene end by 3 bases; junction bases not matched to a gene: 2. The CDR3 loop is CASSQPTGANEKLFF. The CDR3 DNA follows: TGTGCCAGCAGCCAACCGACAGGGGCTAATGAAAAACTGTTTTTT.

The table lists this clonotype with many counts. This chain links TRBV9 with TRBJ1-6; weak D call: TRBD1 (5 bases). CDR3 length: 14 residues. The germline V gene has CDR1 SGDLS and CDR2 YYNGEE. V gave up 0 bases and J gave up 10 bases, with 11 bases separating them. Here the CDR3 DNA reads TGTGCCAGCAGCGTAGGACCGAAGGGGTCACCCCTCCACTTT. The encoded protein is CASSVGPKGSPLHF.

This clonotype showed up many times. This rearrangement joins TRBV7-2 to TRBJ1-5; the match to TRBD1 covers 7 bases. Per the germline V gene, CDR1 is SGHTA and CDR2 is FQGNSA. There are 16 residues in the CDR3. After removal of 0 bases from V and 2 bases from J, the junction contained 4 bases not matched to a gene. In DNA, the CDR3 is TGTGCCAGCAGCTTAGCCGGACAGGCTGGCAATCAGCCCCAGCATTTT. As protein: CASSLAGQAGNQPQHF.

This clonotype was detected ten times or more. The chain joins TRBV27 to TRBJ1-5; D gene ambiguous. Trimming cost V 11 bases and J 9 bases, with 8 bases left between them. The V gene's germline CDR1 is MNHEY and CDR2 SMNVEV (reference sequence). There are 9 residues in the CDR3. The CDR3 DNA reads TGTGCCTTAGCTGGGCCCCAGCATTTT. This codes for CALAGPQHF.

The chain combines TRBV20-1 with TRBJ2-3, with 11 bases that match TRBD2. The CDR3 length is 14 residues. V was clipped by 6 bases and J by 2 bases; unmatched bases: 4. Germline loops: CDR1 DFQATT, CDR2 SNEGSKA (reference sequence). The CDR3 protein is CSAPTSGITDTQYF. The CDR3 DNA reads as TGCAGTGCACCGACTAGCGGGATCACAGATACGCAGTATTTT.

This clonotype is termed medium-sized (0.01 to 0.1%). The chain combines TRBV20-1 with TRBJ1-1, with D tentatively TRBD1 (5 bases). CDR1 DFQATT and CDR2 SNEGSKA come from the germline V gene (reference sequence). CDR3 size: 12 residues. V was cut by 3 bases and J by 5 bases, with 10 bases left in between. For the CDR3, the DNA is TGCAGTGCTAGCGACAGAGAAACTGAAGCTTTCTTT. Its protein product is CSASDRETEAFF.

On this clonotype itself: A much larger clone differs by one base, so this may be a read error. The rearrangement links TRBV12-3 or TRBV12-4 to TRBJ1-5, with TRBD1 matching 7 bases. CDR3 length: 13 residues. The CDR3 bases are TGTGCCAGCAGTAGAGGGGGCAATCAGCCCCAGAATTTT. The encoded protein is CASSRGGNQPQNF.

The sample holds many counts of this clonotype. V and J are TRBV10-3 and TRBJ2-1, with 8 nucleotides matching TRBD1. The V and J ends lost 2 bases and 6 bases, in that order; junction bases with no gene match: 3. Germline V CDR1 and CDR2: ENHRY, SYGVKD. The CDR3 length is 14 residues. The CDR3 DNA is TGTGCCATCAGTGAGGGACAGGGCGGCAATGAGCAGTTCTTC. Translating gives CAISEGQGGNEQFF.

This clonotype came up many times. V is TRBV28 and J is TRBJ2-3; 7 bases map to TRBD2. Germline assignment: CDR1 MDHEN and CDR2 SYDVKM. The CDR3 is 16 amino acids. The ends lost 4 bases at V and 2 bases at J; junction bases unmatched: 9. The CDR3 region is CASSWGSGIATDTQYF. The CDR3 region has the DNA TGTGCCAGCAGTTGGGGCAGCGGGATCGCCACAGATACGCAGTATTTT. Based on the CDR3 plus reference TRBV28 and TRBJ2-3, the full variable domain is DVKVTQSSRYLVKRTGEKVFLECVQDMDHENMFWYRQDPGLGLRLIYFSYDVKMKEKGDIPEGYSVSREKKERFSLILESASTNQTSMYLCASSWGSGIATDTQYFGPGTRLTVL.